A single sample gave rise to the 21 T cell receptor beta chains below, sequenced in a study of cytomegalovirus exposure and HLA in healthy donors. It was with 60 Vbeta and 13 Jbeta primers that the PCR ran. Libraries were prepared by immunoSEQ multiplex PCR; TCRdb keeps only in-frame clonotypes and omits some of them. This table holds 150,000 to 200,000 clones, about four fifths found once. The sequencing sample was made of PBMCs. The receptors come from a woman aged 45-59 years in good health and CMV-seronegative.

The chain combines TRBV7-2 with TRBJ1-1; D not resolved. Per the germline V gene, CDR1 is SGHTA and CDR2 is FQGNSA. The CDR3 runs to 11 residues. V lost 5 bases to trimming and J lost 5 bases, with 6 bases between them. DNA for the CDR3: TGTGCCAGCAGCCCCCAAACTGAAGCTTTCTTT. Amino acid sequence: CASSPQTEAFF.

This clone was detected once. This chain connects TRBV11-2 to TRBJ2-3; 9 bases align to TRBD2. V was pared by 1 base and J by 4 bases, with 0 bases of the junction left unmatched. The CDR3 loop spans 14 amino acids. CDR1 SGHAT and CDR2 FQNNGV come from the germline V gene. The CDR3 region is CASSLVAGADTQYF. The CDR3 bases are TGTGCCAGCAGCTTAGTAGCGGGAGCAGATACGCAGTATTTT.

J is TRBJ2-3 and V is TRBV5-1; tentatively, D is TRBD1 (5 bases). Trimming shortened V by 0 bases and J by 6 bases, and 17 bases separated the two germline ends. CDR3 length equals 16 residues. The germline gives CDR1 SGHRS, CDR2 YFSETQ. The DNA for the CDR3 is TGCGCCAGCAGCTTGGGACACGCGGACACCACTGATACGCAGTATTTT. Its protein product is CASSLGHADTTDTQYF.

The chain employs TRBV7-9 and TRBJ2-1; unclear D gene. V was pared by 1 base and J by 3 bases, with 13 bases between. Germline V gives CDR1 SEHNR, CDR2 FQNEAQ (reference sequence). This CDR3 spans 16 amino acids. The CDR3, as DNA: TGTGCCAGCAGCTTAGTTACCCCCCCCAGCTACAATGAGCAGTTCTTC. Its translation: CASSLVTPPSYNEQFF.

The chain combines TRBV18 with TRBJ1-1; unclear D gene. The CDR3 runs 14 residues. With 3 bases removed from V and 2 bases from J, the gap between germline ends came to 10 bases. Looked up from germline, CDR1 is KGHSH and CDR2 is LQKENI. The CDR3 here is CASSPYGSNTEAFF. For the CDR3, the DNA is TGTGCCAGCTCACCGTACGGGAGCAACACTGAAGCTTTCTTT.

This clone was seen a handful of times. This chain joins TRBV5-8 and TRBJ2-4, with TRBD2 matching over 10 bases. The germline CDR1 and CDR2 sequences are SGHTS and YDEGEE. The ends lost 0 bases at V and 1 base at J; junction bases unmatched: 7. The CDR3 contains 18 residues. The chain's CDR3 is CASSLGSGGGWAKNIQYF. The CDR3 DNA follows: TGTGCCAGCAGCTTGGGAAGCGGGGGGGGATGGGCCAAAAACATTCAGTACTTC.

The gene calls are TRBV19 and TRBJ2-7; 11 nucleotides align to TRBD2. After removal of 4 bases from V and 0 bases from J, the junction contained 5 bases not matched to a gene. Germline CDR1 and CDR2: LNHDA and SQIVND (reference sequence). This CDR3 region has 16 residues. The CDR3 here is CASSNGLAGHSYEQYF. CDR3 coding DNA: TGTGCCAGTAGTAACGGACTAGCGGGTCACTCCTACGAGCAGTACTTC.

This chain links TRBV28 with TRBJ2-7, with a tentative D call TRBD2 (5 bases). Germline CDR1 reads MDHEN; CDR2 reads SYDVKM. The CDR3 has 14 amino acids. Trimming left V 1 base short and J 6 bases short, with 13 bases between. The CDR3 DNA reads as TGTGCCAGCAGTTTATCCGTGGGAGCGGCCGAGCAGTACTTC. Residues: CASSLSVGAAEQYF. The full variable domain, with the rest looked up from reference TRBV28 and TRBJ2-7, is DVKVTQSSRYLVKRTGEKVFLECVQDMDHENMFWYRQDPGLGLRLIYFSYDVKMKEKGDIPEGYSVSREKKERFSLILESASTNQTSMYLCASSLSVGAAEQYFGPGTRLTVT.

The rearrangement links TRBV4-2 to TRBJ1-5; D perhaps matches TRBD1 (6 bases). The ends were cut back, 4 bases at V and 7 bases at J, with 17 bases in the middle. CDR3 length: 15 residues. Germline CDR1 LGHNA, CDR2 YNFKEQ. CDR3 DNA: TGTGCCAGCAGCCCTCTCGGGGGGCTGGGGCAGCCCCAGCATTTT. It codes for CASSPLGGLGQPQHF.

V and J are TRBV27 and TRBJ2-1; 11 bases are shared with TRBD2. With V trimmed by 5 bases and J by 5 bases, 5 bases remained unmatched. The CDR3 spans 15 residues. CDR1 and CDR2 from the germline V gene are MNHEY and SMNVEV (reference sequence). The chain's CDR3 is CASSPGTSGDNEQFF. CDR3 DNA sequence: TGTGCCAGCAGTCCCGGGACTAGCGGAGACAATGAGCAGTTCTTC.

This clone occurred a few times. J is TRBJ2-2 and V is TRBV11-2; 8 nucleotides align to TRBD2. This CDR3 comprises 15 residues. Germline CDR1 reads SGHAT; CDR2 reads FQNNGV. The V gene end was trimmed by 2 bases and the J gene end by 7 bases; junction bases not matched to a gene: 6. The DNA for the CDR3 is TGTGCCAGCAGCTTATCCGGGGGGGCGTTCGGGGAGCTGTTTTTT. Translated, it gives CASSLSGGAFGELFF.

This clone has only a few counts. The V and J genes are TRBV28 and TRBJ2-7; TRBD1 matches 12 bases. V dropped 2 bases and J dropped 5; count of bases not matched to a gene: 1. This CDR3 comprises 14 residues. From germline, CDR1 is MDHEN and CDR2 SYDVKM. The CDR3 protein is CASSLGTGGDEQYF. For the CDR3, the DNA is TGTGCCAGCAGTTTAGGGACAGGGGGCGACGAGCAGTACTTC. The entire variable domain, with the rest obtained from reference TRBV28 and TRBJ2-7, is as follows: DVKVTQSSRYLVKRTGEKVFLECVQDMDHENMFWYRQDPGLGLRLIYFSYDVKMKEKGDIPEGYSVSREKKERFSLILESASTNQTSMYLCASSLGTGGDEQYFGPGTRLTVT.

The sample holds a few counts of this clone. V gene TRBV27 combines with J gene TRBJ2-7; TRBD1 is a possible D gene (6 bases). Trimming pared 5 bases from V and 5 bases from J, leaving 16 bases between. Germline V gene data show CDR1 as MNHEY and CDR2 as SMNVEV (reference sequence). The CDR3 is 14 amino acids. The CDR3 loop is CASSTTHRANEQYF. For the CDR3, the DNA is TGTGCCAGCAGTACAACCCACAGGGCTAACGAGCAGTACTTC.

The chain uses TRBV2 and TRBJ2-5, with TRBD1 identical over 8 bases. Germline CDR1 reads SNHLY; CDR2 reads FYNNEI. Trimming took 3 bases from V and 4 from J; bases not matched to a gene: 1. The CDR3 sequence is 13 residues long. The CDR3 DNA follows: TGTGCCAGCAGTGAGGACAGGGTAGAGACCCAGTACTTC. Residues: CASSEDRVETQYF.

The CDR3 nucleotides are TGTGCCAGCAGCAACAGGGGGCGCTTTGTTGATACGCAGTATTTT. Encoded protein: CASSNRGRFVDTQYF. The chain couples TRBV5-6 to TRBJ2-3, with 9 bases that match TRBD1. CDR3 size: 15 residues. Per the germline V gene, CDR1 is SGHDT and CDR2 is YYEEEE. Trimming took 4 bases from V and 6 from J; bases not matched to a gene: 9.

Only a few counts were recorded for this clone. The V gene is TRBV15, the J gene TRBJ1-5; D gene ambiguous. V shed 1 base and J shed 9 bases, with 19 bases lying between them. Germline V lookup: CDR1 LNHNV, CDR2 YYDKDF (reference sequence). The CDR3 length is 16 residues. The DNA of the CDR3 is TGTGCCACCAGCAGAGTGGTGGGTTTGCGGTCCACGCCCCAGCATTTT. It yields the protein CATSRVVGLRSTPQHF.

This clone was detected only a few times. This chain uses TRBV14 with TRBJ1-2; no firm D call. This CDR3 is built from 13 residues. V shed 0 bases and J shed 7 bases, with 9 bases lying between them. Germline V gene lookup returns CDR1 SGHDN and CDR2 FVKESK. CDR3 sequence: CASSQERLVGYTF. Written as DNA, the CDR3 is TGTGCCAGCAGCCAAGAGCGCTTGGTTGGCTACACCTTC.

The chain links TRBV7-2 to TRBJ1-1, with no clear D. This CDR3 comprises 14 residues. V dropped 4 bases and J dropped 0 bases, with 9 bases sitting between them. Germline V gives CDR1 SGHTA, CDR2 FQGNSA. DNA of the CDR3: TGTGCCAGCAGCTCGGTACTTATGAACACTGAAGCTTTCTTT. It yields the protein CASSSVLMNTEAFF.

The V call is TRBV5-4, the J call TRBJ2-6; TRBD2 agrees at 10 bases. The CDR3 is 20 residues long. Germline V gene sequence: CDR1 SGHNT, CDR2 YYREEE (reference sequence). Germline trimming cut 5 bases from V and 1 base from J; bases unmatched to any gene: 15. The CDR3 bases are TGTGCCAGCAGTCAGATGGTTGGTAGCGGGGGGCTGTCTGGGGCCAACGTCCTGACTTTC. Protein: CASSQMVGSGGLSGANVLTF.

The CDR3 sequence is CASSLLPTGGGPDTQYF. CDR3 coding DNA: TGTGCCAGCAGCCTACTCCCGACAGGAGGGGGCCCAGATACGCAGTATTTT. The chain uses TRBV2 and TRBJ2-3; weak D call: TRBD1 (7 bases). The CDR3 runs to 17 residues. With 6 bases removed from V and 4 bases from J, the gap between germline ends came to 23 bases. Germline values: CDR1 SNHLY, CDR2 FYNNEI.

The chain carries TRBV28 and TRBJ2-3, with D tentatively TRBD1 (7 bases). The CDR3 has 16 amino acids. V was cut by 7 bases and J by 6 bases, with 23 bases left in between. From germline, CDR1 is MDHEN and CDR2 SYDVKM. The chain's CDR3 is CASIIQGGGNWDTQYF. DNA for the CDR3: TGTGCCAGCATCATTCAAGGGGGCGGGAATTGGGATACGCAGTATTTT.